The rows below give T cell receptor beta chains drawn from one sample of a study of blood T cell repertoires in COVID-19. This table comes from immunoSEQ multiplex PCR, and its TCRdb copy is limited to in-frame clones, with some not included. The profile covers roughly 110,000 clones, with roughly nine tenths appearing a single time and under 5.5% taken by the ten largest. Sequencing input: peripheral blood. The source of these receptors is a man aged 35 to 55 with active or convalescent COVID-19. CDR3s include the opening cysteine and the closing phenylalanine or tryptophan. The D gene is left open where the match is weak. Size is stated for part of the rows, as once, few or many counts, or as a class when the clone is expanded.

V gene: TRBV7-2
D gene: TRBD2
clone size: NA
J gene: TRBJ2-1
CDR3 protein: CASSPQSGRSYNEQFF
CDR3 DNA: TGTGCCAGCAGCCCACAAAGCGGGAGATCGTACAATGAGCAGTTCTTC

V gene: TRBV4-3
D gene: TRBD1
clone size: NA
J gene: TRBJ1-2
CDR3 protein: CASSQRPGTGGYTF
CDR3 DNA: TGCGCCAGCAGCCAAAGGCCGGGGACAGGGGGCTACACCTTC

V gene: TRBV3-1/TRBV3-2
D gene: TRBD1
clone size: NA
J gene: TRBJ1-4
CDR3 protein: CASSQTGQGHEKLFF
CDR3 DNA: TGTGCCAGCAGCCAGACGGGACAGGGTCACGAAAAACTGTTTTTT

V gene: TRBV19
D gene: NA
clone size: NA
J gene: TRBJ1-3
CDR3 protein: CASSLTVFSGNTIYF
CDR3 DNA: TGTGCCAGTAGCCTGACAGTTTTCTCTGGAAACACCATATATTTT

V gene: TRBV7-9
D gene: NA
clone size: NA
J gene: TRBJ2-3
CDR3 protein: CATGRGPDTQYF
CDR3 DNA: TGTGCCACGGGCAGGGGTCCAGATACGCAGTATTTT

V gene: TRBV9
D gene: TRBD1
clone size: NA
J gene: TRBJ1-1
CDR3 protein: CASSVSGGEYTEAFF
CDR3 DNA: TGTGCCAGCAGCGTATCAGGGGGCGAGTACACTGAAGCTTTCTTT

V gene: TRBV6-5
D gene: TRBD1
clone size: NA
J gene: TRBJ2-7
CDR3 protein: CASSRSGTGRYEQYF
CDR3 DNA: TGTGCCAGCAGTCGTTCAGGGACAGGGAGGTACGAGCAGTACTTC

V gene: TRBV4-1
D gene: NA
clone size: NA
J gene: TRBJ2-2
CDR3 protein: CASSQVSRRGSAAGELFF
CDR3 DNA: TGCGCCAGCAGCCAAGTCTCTCGAAGGGGAAGCGCCGCCGGGGAGCTGTTTTTT

V gene: TRBV6-5
D gene: TRBD2
clone size: NA
J gene: TRBJ2-7
CDR3 protein: CASSSSGGARYEQYF
CDR3 DNA: TGTGCCAGCTCCTCTAGCGGGGGGGCCCGGTACGAGCAGTACTTC

V gene: TRBV4-1
D gene: TRBD1
clone size: NA
J gene: TRBJ1-3
CDR3 protein: CASSTRTGVGNTIYF
CDR3 DNA: TGCGCCAGCAGCACCCGGACAGGGGTTGGAAACACCATATATTTT

V gene: TRBV2
D gene: NA
clone size: NA
J gene: TRBJ2-7
CDR3 protein: CASTPGNGYEQYF
CDR3 DNA: TGTGCCAGCACCCCCGGTAACGGCTACGAGCAGTACTTC

V gene: TRBV4-1
D gene: NA
clone size: NA
J gene: TRBJ2-7
CDR3 protein: CASSQSTNRAPDYEQYF
CDR3 DNA: TGCGCCAGCAGCCAGAGCACAAACAGGGCCCCCGACTACGAGCAGTACTTC

V gene: TRBV12-3/TRBV12-4
D gene: NA
clone size: NA
J gene: TRBJ1-2
CDR3 protein: CASSLAGTLPYTF
CDR3 DNA: TGTGCCAGCAGTTTAGCAGGGACACTACCCTACACCTTC

V gene: TRBV5-1
D gene: NA
clone size: once
J gene: TRBJ1-1
CDR3 protein: CASSLGWTAPGSEAFF
CDR3 DNA: TGCGCCAGCAGCTTGGGATGGACAGCCCCTGGGAGTGAAGCTTTCTTT

V gene: TRBV28
D gene: NA
clone size: few
J gene: TRBJ1-1
CDR3 protein: CASHTGLNTEAFF
CDR3 DNA: TGTGCCAGTCACACAGGTTTGAACACTGAAGCTTTCTTT

V gene: TRBV18
D gene: TRBD2
clone size: NA
J gene: TRBJ2-5
CDR3 protein: CASSEIAGPQETQYF
CDR3 DNA: TGTGCCAGCTCAGAAATAGCGGGGCCCCAAGAGACCCAGTACTTC

V gene: TRBV5-1
D gene: TRBD1
clone size: NA
J gene: TRBJ1-2
CDR3 protein: CASSLGQGVWGYTF
CDR3 DNA: TGCGCCAGCAGCTTGGGACAGGGGGTTTGGGGCTACACCTTC

V gene: TRBV24-1
D gene: NA
clone size: few
J gene: TRBJ1-2
CDR3 protein: CATSDSRQEQYGYTF
CDR3 DNA: TGTGCCACCAGTGATTCGAGACAGGAGCAATATGGCTACACCTTC

V gene: TRBV19
D gene: NA
clone size: few
J gene: TRBJ1-5
CDR3 protein: CATQDWGGAGQPQHF
CDR3 DNA: TGTGCCACCCAGGACTGGGGGGGCGCAGGACAGCCCCAGCATTTT

V gene: TRBV5-1
D gene: NA
clone size: NA
J gene: TRBJ1-2
CDR3 protein: CASSLTGHGYTF
CDR3 DNA: TGCGCCAGCAGCTTGACAGGGCACGGCTACACCTTC

V gene: TRBV6-5
D gene: NA
clone size: NA
J gene: TRBJ2-1
CDR3 protein: CASSRTSHNEQFF
CDR3 DNA: TGTGCCAGCAGTCGGACTTCTCACAATGAGCAGTTCTTC

V gene: TRBV28
D gene: TRBD1
clone size: NA
J gene: TRBJ1-5
CDR3 protein: CASSGTVQPQHF
CDR3 DNA: TGTGCCAGCAGTGGGACAGTACAGCCCCAGCATTTT